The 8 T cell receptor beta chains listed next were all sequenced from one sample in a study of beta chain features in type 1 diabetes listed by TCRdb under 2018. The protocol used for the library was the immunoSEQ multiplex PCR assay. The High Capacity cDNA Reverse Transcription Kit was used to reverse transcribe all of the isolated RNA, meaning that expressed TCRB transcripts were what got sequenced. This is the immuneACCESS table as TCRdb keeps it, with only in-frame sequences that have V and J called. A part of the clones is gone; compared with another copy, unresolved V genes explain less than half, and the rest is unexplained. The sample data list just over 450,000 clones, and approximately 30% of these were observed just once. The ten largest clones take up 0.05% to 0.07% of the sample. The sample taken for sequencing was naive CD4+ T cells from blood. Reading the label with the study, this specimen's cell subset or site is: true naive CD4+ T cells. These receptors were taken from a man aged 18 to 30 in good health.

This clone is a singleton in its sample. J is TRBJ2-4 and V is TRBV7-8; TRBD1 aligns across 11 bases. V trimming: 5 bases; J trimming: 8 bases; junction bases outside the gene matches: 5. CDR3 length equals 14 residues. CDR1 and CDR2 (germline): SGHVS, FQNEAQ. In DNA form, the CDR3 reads TGTGCCAGCAGCCCGGACAGGGGGCTGGACATTCAGTACTTC. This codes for CASSPDRGLDIQYF.

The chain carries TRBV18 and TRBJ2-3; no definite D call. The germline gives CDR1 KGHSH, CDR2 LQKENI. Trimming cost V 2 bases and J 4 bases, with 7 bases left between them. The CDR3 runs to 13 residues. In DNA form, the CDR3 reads TGTGCCAGCTCACCAGGAGTGGCAGATACGCAGTATTTT. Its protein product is CASSPGVADTQYF.

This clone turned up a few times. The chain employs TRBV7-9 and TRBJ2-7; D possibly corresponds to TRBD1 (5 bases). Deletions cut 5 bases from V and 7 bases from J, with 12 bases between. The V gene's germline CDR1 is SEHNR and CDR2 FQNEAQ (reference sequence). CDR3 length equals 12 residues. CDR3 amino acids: CASSPQGWEQYF. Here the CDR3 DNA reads TGTGCCAGCAGCCCCCAGGGTTGGGAGCAGTACTTC.

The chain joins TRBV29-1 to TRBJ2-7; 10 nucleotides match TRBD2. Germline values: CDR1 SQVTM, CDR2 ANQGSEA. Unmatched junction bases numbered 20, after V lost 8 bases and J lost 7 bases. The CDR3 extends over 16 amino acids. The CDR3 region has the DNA TGCAGCATTTCGGCGGCTAGCGGGAGTCGCAGGTGGGAGCAGTACTTC. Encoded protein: CSISAASGSRRWEQYF.

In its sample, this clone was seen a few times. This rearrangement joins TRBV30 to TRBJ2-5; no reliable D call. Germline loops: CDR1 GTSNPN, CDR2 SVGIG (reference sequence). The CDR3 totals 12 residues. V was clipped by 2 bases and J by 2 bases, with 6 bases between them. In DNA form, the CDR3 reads TGTGCCTGGAGTAAGTTACAAGAGACCCAGTACTTC. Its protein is CAWSKLQETQYF.

This CDR3 is CASSPRGGVVNEKLFF. In nucleotides, the CDR3 is TGTGCCAGCAGCCCACGAGGTGGGGTTGTAAATGAAAAACTGTTTTTT. The chain links TRBV7-2 to TRBJ1-4; D not resolved. The germline V gene has CDR1 SGHTA and CDR2 FQGNSA. The ends were cut back, 5 bases at V and 5 bases at J, with 18 bases in the middle. The CDR3 contains 16 residues.

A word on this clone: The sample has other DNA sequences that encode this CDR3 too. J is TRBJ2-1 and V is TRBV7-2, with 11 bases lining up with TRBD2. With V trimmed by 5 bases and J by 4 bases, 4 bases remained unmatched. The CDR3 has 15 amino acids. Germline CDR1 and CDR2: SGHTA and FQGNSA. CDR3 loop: CASSPRLAGYNEQFF. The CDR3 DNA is TGTGCCAGCAGCCCACGACTAGCGGGGTACAATGAGCAGTTCTTC.

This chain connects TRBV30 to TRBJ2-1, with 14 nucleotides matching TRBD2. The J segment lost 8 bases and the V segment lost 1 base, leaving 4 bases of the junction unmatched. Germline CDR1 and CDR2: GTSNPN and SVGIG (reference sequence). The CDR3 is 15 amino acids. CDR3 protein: CAWSGTSGRLDEQFF. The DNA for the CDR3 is TGTGCCTGGAGTGGGACTAGCGGGAGGCTCGATGAGCAGTTCTTC. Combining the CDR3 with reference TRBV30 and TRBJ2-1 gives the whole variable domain SQTIHQWPATLVQPVGSPLSLECTVEGTSNPNLYWYRQAAGRGLQLLFYSVGIGQISSEVPQNLSASRPQDRQFILSSKKLLLSDSGFYLCAWSGTSGRLDEQFFGPGTRLTVL.